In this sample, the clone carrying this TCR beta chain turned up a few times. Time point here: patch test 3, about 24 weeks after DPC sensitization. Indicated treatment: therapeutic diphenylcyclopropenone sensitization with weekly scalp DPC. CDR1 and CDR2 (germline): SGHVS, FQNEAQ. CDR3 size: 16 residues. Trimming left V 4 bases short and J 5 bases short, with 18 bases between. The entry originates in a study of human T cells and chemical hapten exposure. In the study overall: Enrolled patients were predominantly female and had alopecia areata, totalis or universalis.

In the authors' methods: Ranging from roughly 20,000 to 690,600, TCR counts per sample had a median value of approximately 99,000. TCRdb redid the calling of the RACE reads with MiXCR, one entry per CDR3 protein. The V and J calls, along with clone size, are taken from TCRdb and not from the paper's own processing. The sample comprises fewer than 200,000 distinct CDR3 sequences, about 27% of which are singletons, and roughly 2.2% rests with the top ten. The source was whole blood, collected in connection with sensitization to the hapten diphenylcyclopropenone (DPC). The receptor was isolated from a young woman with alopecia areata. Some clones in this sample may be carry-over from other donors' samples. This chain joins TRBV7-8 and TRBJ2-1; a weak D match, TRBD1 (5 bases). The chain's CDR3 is CASSSQPRGSNNEQFF. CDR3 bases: TGTGCCAGCAGCTCCCAACCTAGGGGTTCCAACAATGAGCAGTTCTTC.